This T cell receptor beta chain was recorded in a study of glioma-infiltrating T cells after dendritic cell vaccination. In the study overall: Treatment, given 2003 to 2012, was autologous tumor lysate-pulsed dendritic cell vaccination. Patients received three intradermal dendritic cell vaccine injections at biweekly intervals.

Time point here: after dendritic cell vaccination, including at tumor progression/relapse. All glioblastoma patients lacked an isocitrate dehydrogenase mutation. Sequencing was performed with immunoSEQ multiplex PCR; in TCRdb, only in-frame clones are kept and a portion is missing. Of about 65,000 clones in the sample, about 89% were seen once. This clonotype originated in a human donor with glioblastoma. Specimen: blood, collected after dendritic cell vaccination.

CDR3 region: CASSLKEQGNSPLHF. The CDR3 region has the DNA TGTGCCAGCAGCTTGAAAGAGCAGGGTAATTCACCCCTCCACTTT. This chain links TRBV5-4 with TRBJ1-6; TRBD1 might be the D (5 bases). Trimming cost V 1 base and J 6 bases, with 11 bases left between them. The CDR3 covers 15 residues. Germline lookup yields CDR1 SGHNT and CDR2 YYREEE (reference sequence). Drawing the rest from reference TRBV5-4 and TRBJ1-6, the complete variable domain is ETGVTQSPTHLIKTRGQQVTLRCSSQSGHNTVSWYQQALGQGPQFIFQYYREEENGRGNFPPRFSGLQFPNYSSELNVNALELDDSALYLCASSLKEQGNSPLHFGNGTRLTVT.